This is a list of T cell receptor beta chains from one sample in a study of blood T cell repertoires in COVID-19. The table came from immunoSEQ multiplex PCR; TCRdb's copy has only in-frame clones and leaves some out. The sample lists around 190,000 clones; about 80% were seen once. Sequenced material: peripheral blood. These receptors originate from a human donor in a cohort sampled during active COVID-19. Each CDR3 is given with its conserved first and last residue. Fields, in order: clone size, J gene, V gene, D gene, CDR3 DNA, CDR3 protein. A D gene is named only where the DNA matches it firmly. Clone size appears in some rows only: once, few, many, or a class for an expanded clone.

abundance: once
j_gene: TRBJ1-2
v_gene: TRBV5-4
d_gene: TRBD1
CDR3nt: TGTGCCAGCAGCTTGACAGGGGGCGATGGCTACACCTTC
CDR3aa: CASSLTGGDGYTF

abundance: .
j_gene: TRBJ2-7
v_gene: TRBV10-2
d_gene: TRBD1
CDR3nt: TGCGCCAGCAGTCCTCGGCAGGGGGAAACCTACGAGCAGTACTTC
CDR3aa: CASSPRQGETYEQYF

abundance: .
j_gene: TRBJ1-1
v_gene: TRBV7-3
d_gene: .
CDR3nt: TGTGCCAGCAGCTTGGCCGGGGGAGTTACTGAAGCTTTCTTT
CDR3aa: CASSLAGGVTEAFF

abundance: .
j_gene: TRBJ2-1
v_gene: TRBV6-5
d_gene: .
CDR3nt: TGTGCCAGCTCGATAAGGGCGGGGCCGGGGAATGAGCAGTTCTTC
CDR3aa: CASSIRAGPGNEQFF

abundance: .
j_gene: TRBJ1-6
v_gene: TRBV30
d_gene: .
CDR3nt: TGTGCCTGGGCCGGCCAGGGGATTTTCCCCCTCCACTTT
CDR3aa: CAWAGQGIFPLHF

abundance: few
j_gene: TRBJ2-7
v_gene: TRBV7-4
d_gene: .
CDR3nt: TGTGCCAGCCCTGGAGGAATATCAACGAGGTACGAGCAGTACTTC
CDR3aa: CASPGGISTRYEQYF

abundance: once
j_gene: TRBJ2-1
v_gene: TRBV6-5
d_gene: TRBD2
CDR3nt: TGTGCCAGCAGTTACTCGGGAGGGGCTTCCTACAATGAGCAGTTCTTC
CDR3aa: CASSYSGGASYNEQFF

abundance: .
j_gene: TRBJ2-1
v_gene: TRBV20-1
d_gene: .
CDR3nt: TGCAGTGCTAGTGGTTTCTTGAGGGGGGGGACTCACAATGAGCAGTTCTTC
CDR3aa: CSASGFLRGGTHNEQFF

abundance: once
j_gene: TRBJ2-7
v_gene: TRBV25-1
d_gene: TRBD1
CDR3nt: TGTGCCAGCAGTGAACCCAAGGTCGGACAGGGGGCCTCCTACGAGCAGTACTTC
CDR3aa: CASSEPKVGQGASYEQYF

abundance: .
j_gene: TRBJ1-4
v_gene: TRBV10-2
d_gene: .
CDR3nt: TGCGCCAGCAGTGAGCAACGGGGTAATGAAAAACTGTTTTTT
CDR3aa: CASSEQRGNEKLFF

abundance: .
j_gene: TRBJ1-6
v_gene: TRBV30
d_gene: TRBD1
CDR3nt: TGTGCCTGGAGACGGGACAGGGGGCTTTCACCCCTCCACTTT
CDR3aa: CAWRRDRGLSPLHF

abundance: .
j_gene: TRBJ1-5
v_gene: TRBV6-5
d_gene: TRBD1
CDR3nt: TGTGCCAGCAGCCGGACAGGGGCTCAGCCCCAGCATTTT
CDR3aa: CASSRTGAQPQHF

abundance: .
j_gene: TRBJ1-2
v_gene: TRBV9
d_gene: .
CDR3nt: TGTGCCAGCAGTCCCACCGTTGGCCCAGTAAGTGGCTACACCTTC
CDR3aa: CASSPTVGPVSGYTF

abundance: once
j_gene: TRBJ2-1
v_gene: TRBV9
d_gene: .
CDR3nt: TGTGCCAGCAGCCCGCGGGGAGAGGGGGCCCTCAATGAGCAGTTCTTC
CDR3aa: CASSPRGEGALNEQFF

abundance: .
j_gene: TRBJ2-7
v_gene: TRBV2
d_gene: .
CDR3nt: TGTGCCAGCAGTGAAAATTACGGTCACTCCTACGAGCAGTACTTC
CDR3aa: CASSENYGHSYEQYF

abundance: .
j_gene: TRBJ2-1
v_gene: TRBV29-1
d_gene: TRBD2
CDR3nt: TGCAGCGTTGAAGGGGGACTAGCGGGGAACAATGAGCAGTTCTTC
CDR3aa: CSVEGGLAGNNEQFF

abundance: .
j_gene: TRBJ2-1
v_gene: TRBV5-6
d_gene: TRBD1
CDR3nt: TGTGCCAGCAGCACACCGGGACAGGGAGAGAATGAGCAGTTCTTC
CDR3aa: CASSTPGQGENEQFF

abundance: .
j_gene: TRBJ1-3
v_gene: TRBV7-8
d_gene: .
CDR3nt: TGTGCCAGCAGCCAAATCAGGTCCGGAAACACCATATATTTT
CDR3aa: CASSQIRSGNTIYF

abundance: .
j_gene: TRBJ1-1
v_gene: TRBV2
d_gene: TRBD1
CDR3nt: TGTGCCAGCACCATGAAGACAGGGAGGAACACTGAAGCTTTCTTT
CDR3aa: CASTMKTGRNTEAFF

abundance: .
j_gene: TRBJ1-2
v_gene: TRBV30
d_gene: TRBD1
CDR3nt: TGTGCCTGGAGATGGGCAGGGGGCTTTGGCTACACCTTC
CDR3aa: CAWRWAGGFGYTF

abundance: .
j_gene: TRBJ2-3
v_gene: TRBV4-1
d_gene: TRBD2
CDR3nt: TGCGCCAGCAGCCAAGTTCTAACTAGCGGGGGCATGGCAGATACGCAGTATTTT
CDR3aa: CASSQVLTSGGMADTQYF

abundance: .
j_gene: TRBJ1-4
v_gene: TRBV7-9
d_gene: .
CDR3nt: TGTGCCAGCAGCTCTACGCGCGGCACGCCCGCCGAAAAACTGTTTTTT
CDR3aa: CASSSTRGTPAEKLFF

abundance: .
j_gene: TRBJ1-1
v_gene: TRBV6-6
d_gene: TRBD1
CDR3nt: TGTGCCAGCAGCTCCGGGACAGGGCACCACACTGAAGCTTTCTTT
CDR3aa: CASSSGTGHHTEAFF

abundance: .
j_gene: TRBJ1-4
v_gene: TRBV13
d_gene: .
CDR3nt: TGTGCCAGCAGCCCGCAACAGAATGAAAAACTGTTTTTT
CDR3aa: CASSPQQNEKLFF

abundance: .
j_gene: TRBJ1-5
v_gene: TRBV6-5
d_gene: .
CDR3nt: TGTGCCAGCAGCCGTAACAGGGAAACGGATCCCCAGCATTTT
CDR3aa: CASSRNRETDPQHF

abundance: .
j_gene: TRBJ1-5
v_gene: TRBV15
d_gene: .
CDR3nt: TGTGCCACCAGCAGAGGTCTTGCGACAGTACAAGAGCCCCAGCATTTT
CDR3aa: CATSRGLATVQEPQHF

abundance: once
j_gene: TRBJ1-3
v_gene: TRBV18
d_gene: .
CDR3nt: TGTGCCAGCTCACCACCTGGGGGCGCAGGCTCTGGAAACACCATATATTTT
CDR3aa: CASSPPGGAGSGNTIYF

abundance: .
j_gene: TRBJ2-5
v_gene: TRBV4-1
d_gene: TRBD2
CDR3nt: TGCGCCAGCAGCCAACCTGCTAGCGGGGGGTCGGAAGAGACCCAGTACTTC
CDR3aa: CASSQPASGGSEETQYF

abundance: .
j_gene: TRBJ2-7
v_gene: TRBV3-1/TRBV3-2
d_gene: TRBD2
CDR3nt: TGTGCCAGCAGCCAAAAACCCGGACTAGCCAGTAGATTATACGAGCAGTACTTC
CDR3aa: CASSQKPGLASRLYEQYF

abundance: few
j_gene: TRBJ2-7
v_gene: TRBV3-1/TRBV3-2
d_gene: .
CDR3nt: TGTGCCAGCAGCCAAGGTCGGGGTTACGAGCAGTACTTC
CDR3aa: CASSQGRGYEQYF

abundance: few
j_gene: TRBJ1-5
v_gene: TRBV7-9
d_gene: TRBD1
CDR3nt: TGTGCCAGCAGCCACACTGGACAGGGTACTCAGCCCCAGCATTTT
CDR3aa: CASSHTGQGTQPQHF

abundance: once
j_gene: TRBJ1-5
v_gene: TRBV6-5
d_gene: .
CDR3nt: TGTGCCAGCAGTTACGGTCCGGATCAGCCCCAGCATTTT
CDR3aa: CASSYGPDQPQHF

abundance: .
j_gene: TRBJ1-1
v_gene: TRBV28
d_gene: .
CDR3nt: TGTGCCAGCAGTTTCGGCGGAGGGGATCCCAACACTGAAGCTTTCTTT
CDR3aa: CASSFGGGDPNTEAFF

abundance: .
j_gene: TRBJ2-7
v_gene: TRBV5-1
d_gene: TRBD1
CDR3nt: TGCGCCAGCAGCTTAGCCGGGACAGGATCCTACGAGCAGTACTTC
CDR3aa: CASSLAGTGSYEQYF

abundance: once
j_gene: TRBJ2-2
v_gene: TRBV11-3
d_gene: .
CDR3nt: TGTGCCAGCAGCCAAGGCAGGGGTCAGAACACCGGGGAGCTGTTTTTT
CDR3aa: CASSQGRGQNTGELFF

abundance: .
j_gene: TRBJ2-3
v_gene: TRBV9
d_gene: .
CDR3nt: TGTGCCAGCAGCGTAGCCCAGGGGTCACCCACAGATACGCAGTATTTT
CDR3aa: CASSVAQGSPTDTQYF

abundance: .
j_gene: TRBJ1-6
v_gene: TRBV2
d_gene: .
CDR3nt: TGTGCCAGCAGTGAACAGGGTGATAATTCACCCCTCCACTTT
CDR3aa: CASSEQGDNSPLHF

abundance: .
j_gene: TRBJ1-2
v_gene: TRBV5-1
d_gene: .
CDR3nt: TGCGCCAGCAGCTTGGAAACAGGGTTTGGCTACACCTTC
CDR3aa: CASSLETGFGYTF

abundance: once
j_gene: TRBJ2-5
v_gene: TRBV5-4
d_gene: .
CDR3nt: TGTGCCAGCAGCTCACCGGAGCATCAGGAGACCCAGTACTTC
CDR3aa: CASSSPEHQETQYF

abundance: .
j_gene: TRBJ2-7
v_gene: TRBV11-2
d_gene: TRBD2
CDR3nt: TGTGCCAGCAGCTTACGCCTAGCGGGGGGGCGGGATGAGCAGTACTTC
CDR3aa: CASSLRLAGGRDEQYF

abundance: .
j_gene: TRBJ2-3
v_gene: TRBV5-6
d_gene: .
CDR3nt: TGTGCCAGCAGCTTGGAGGGGTTGAGAGTCACAGATACGCAGTATTTT
CDR3aa: CASSLEGLRVTDTQYF

abundance: .
j_gene: TRBJ1-6
v_gene: TRBV5-1
d_gene: .
CDR3nt: TGCGCCAGCAGGGCCGCGAGGGACTATAATTCACCCCTCCACTTT
CDR3aa: CASRAARDYNSPLHF

abundance: few
j_gene: TRBJ1-1
v_gene: TRBV7-6
d_gene: .
CDR3nt: TGTGCCAGCAGCTTGCACCCTGGGACACTTGAAGCTTTCTTT
CDR3aa: CASSLHPGTLEAFF

abundance: few
j_gene: TRBJ2-7
v_gene: TRBV30
d_gene: .
CDR3nt: TGTGCTCCGTCGTTCCGTTTTGCCTACGAGCAGTACTTC
CDR3aa: CAPSFRFAYEQYF

abundance: .
j_gene: TRBJ1-1
v_gene: TRBV5-1
d_gene: TRBD1
CDR3nt: TGCGCCAGCAGGGAGAGGACAGGGTTTAAGGACACTGAAGCTTTCTTT
CDR3aa: CASRERTGFKDTEAFF

abundance: .
j_gene: TRBJ2-7
v_gene: TRBV2
d_gene: .
CDR3nt: TGTGCCAGCAGTGGTATAGGAGACTACGAGCAGTACTTC
CDR3aa: CASSGIGDYEQYF

abundance: .
j_gene: TRBJ1-1
v_gene: TRBV7-6
d_gene: TRBD1
CDR3nt: TGTGCCAGCAGCTTAGCGATTCAGGGGGCGAACACTGAAGCTTTCTTT
CDR3aa: CASSLAIQGANTEAFF

abundance: .
j_gene: TRBJ2-1
v_gene: TRBV5-8
d_gene: .
CDR3nt: TGTGCCAGCAGCTTGGGGGGCGGGGTGAGGCAGTTCTTC
CDR3aa: CASSLGGGVRQFF

abundance: .
j_gene: TRBJ1-5
v_gene: TRBV2
d_gene: TRBD1
CDR3nt: TGTGCCAGCAGTTCTGACAGGGCCCATCAGCCCCAGCATTTT
CDR3aa: CASSSDRAHQPQHF

abundance: .
j_gene: TRBJ2-1
v_gene: TRBV5-5
d_gene: TRBD2
CDR3nt: TGTGCCAGCAGCTTCCAGCGGGGGCCGAACAATGAGCAGTTCTTC
CDR3aa: CASSFQRGPNNEQFF

abundance: .
j_gene: TRBJ2-1
v_gene: TRBV3-1/TRBV3-2
d_gene: TRBD1
CDR3nt: TGTGCCAGCAGCTTTGGACAGGGATTTTACAATGAGCAGTTCTTC
CDR3aa: CASSFGQGFYNEQFF

abundance: once
j_gene: TRBJ1-2
v_gene: TRBV7-9
d_gene: .
CDR3nt: TGTGCCAGCAGCTTGGGGGGTTTGCCTTCTGGCTACACCTTC
CDR3aa: CASSLGGLPSGYTF

abundance: .
j_gene: TRBJ2-7
v_gene: TRBV2
d_gene: TRBD2
CDR3nt: TGTGCCACACATGGACTAGCGGGGGCGGGGGAGCAGTACTTC
CDR3aa: CATHGLAGAGEQYF

abundance: .
j_gene: TRBJ2-7
v_gene: TRBV6-1
d_gene: .
CDR3nt: TGTGCCAGCAGTGAATCCAGGGTGGCCGAGCAGTACTTC
CDR3aa: CASSESRVAEQYF

abundance: .
j_gene: TRBJ2-5
v_gene: TRBV9
d_gene: .
CDR3nt: TGTGCCAGCAGCGTTACGGGAGAGACCCAGTACTTC
CDR3aa: CASSVTGETQYF

abundance: .
j_gene: TRBJ1-1
v_gene: TRBV30
d_gene: .
CDR3nt: TGTGCCTGGAGTGTAATGGCAGGGATGAACACTGAAGCTTTCTTT
CDR3aa: CAWSVMAGMNTEAFF

abundance: .
j_gene: TRBJ2-3
v_gene: TRBV9
d_gene: TRBD1
CDR3nt: TGTGCCAGCAGCGAATGGACAGGGCTTCGCACAGATACGCAGTATTTT
CDR3aa: CASSEWTGLRTDTQYF

abundance: .
j_gene: TRBJ1-1
v_gene: TRBV2
d_gene: TRBD1
CDR3nt: TGTGCCAGCAGTGAAGAGGGCTGGGGGACAGGGGATTCCGGCACTGAAGCTTTCTTT
CDR3aa: CASSEEGWGTGDSGTEAFF

abundance: .
j_gene: TRBJ1-2
v_gene: TRBV12-3/TRBV12-4
d_gene: .
CDR3nt: TGTGCCAGCAGTTTAACCGGAGGCTATGGCTACACCTTC
CDR3aa: CASSLTGGYGYTF

abundance: few
j_gene: TRBJ1-2
v_gene: TRBV3-1/TRBV3-2
d_gene: TRBD1
CDR3nt: TGTGCCAGCAGCCTTACGGGACAGGGGTATGGCTACACCTTC
CDR3aa: CASSLTGQGYGYTF